These 12 T cell receptor beta chains came from one sample sequenced in a study of cytomegalovirus exposure and HLA in healthy donors. Using immunoSEQ multiplex PCR, the repertoire was profiled, and TCRdb retains in-frame clones only, with some absent. The sample lists fewer than 75,000 clones, approximately 95% occurring once. The sequenced material came from PBMCs. Receptor source: a man younger than 35 in good health and CMV-seronegative.

This CDR3 reads CASSIEIAGGTDTQYF. In nucleotides, the CDR3 is TGTGCCAGTAGTATCGAAATAGCGGGGGGCACAGATACGCAGTATTTT. The chain joins TRBV19 to TRBJ2-3, with 9 bases fitting TRBD2. J lost 1 base, V lost 3 bases, and 5 bases had no gene match. The CDR3 is made up of 16 amino acids. CDR1 and CDR2 from the germline V gene are LNHDA and SQIVND (reference sequence).

The V gene is TRBV28, the J gene TRBJ2-1; 8 bases fit TRBD2. The trim removed 0 bases at V and 8 bases at J, leaving 9 bases unmatched. The CDR3 length is 16 residues. Germline values: CDR1 MDHEN, CDR2 SYDVKM. CDR3 region: CASSLWRGVLIDEQFF. For the CDR3, the DNA is TGTGCCAGCAGTTTATGGCGGGGGGTTCTTATAGATGAGCAGTTCTTC.

This clone has just one count. The chain links TRBV25-1 to TRBJ1-1; weak D call: TRBD1 (5 bases). V gave up 2 bases and J gave up 6 bases, with 10 bases separating them. The CDR3 length is 13 residues. Per germline, CDR1 MGHDK and CDR2 SYGVNS. CDR3 DNA sequence: TGTGCCAGCAGTGAAGGGGGGTGGTCTGAAGCTTTCTTT. This translates into CASSEGGWSEAFF.

The V and J genes are TRBV7-3 and TRBJ2-2; D call uncertain. V was pared by 2 bases and J by 8 bases, with 9 bases between. The CDR3 length is 13 residues. Germline lookup yields CDR1 SGHTA and CDR2 FQGTGA. The DNA for the CDR3 is TGTGCCAGCAGCTTAGATCGGCGGGGGGAGCTGTTTTTT. As protein: CASSLDRRGELFF.

The chain uses TRBV7-2 and TRBJ2-7; tentative D call: TRBD2 (6 bases). Germline lookup yields CDR1 SGHTA and CDR2 FQGNSA. Trimming pared 5 bases from V and 3 bases from J, leaving 17 bases between. The CDR3 extends over 15 amino acids. CDR3 sequence (DNA): TGTGCCAGCAGCCCCCCGGGACTGGAAGACTACGAGCAGTACTTC. This encodes CASSPPGLEDYEQYF.

The chain is built from TRBV15 and TRBJ1-6; possibly TRBD1 for D (5 bases). Looked up from germline, CDR1 is LNHNV and CDR2 is YYDKDF (reference sequence). With 1 base removed from V and 7 bases from J, the gap between germline ends came to 8 bases. The CDR3 sequence is 14 residues long. The CDR3 protein is CATSRAGQNSPLHF. For the CDR3, the DNA is TGTGCCACCAGCAGAGCCGGACAAAATTCACCCCTCCACTTT.

This chain connects TRBV18 to TRBJ2-6; D is possibly TRBD1 (6 bases). V dropped 1 base and J dropped 1 base, with 17 bases sitting between them. Germline V lookup: CDR1 KGHSH, CDR2 LQKENI. The length of the CDR3 is 19 residues. The CDR3 DNA sequence: TGTGCCAGCTCACCACTAACTACTAAACAGGGATCTGGGGCCAACGTCCTGACTTTC. This codes for CASSPLTTKQGSGANVLTF.

This clone showed up just once. V is TRBV5-4 and J is TRBJ2-2, with 11 bases that match TRBD2. CDR1 is SGHNT and CDR2 is YYREEE in the germline V gene (reference sequence). Trimming at V came to 0 bases and at J to 4 bases, leaving 11 bases not matched to a gene. The CDR3 loop spans 19 amino acids. The CDR3 DNA sequence: TGTGCCAGCAGCTTGGATGTTAGCGGGGGGGTCATGAGCACCGGGGAGCTGTTTTTT. Its protein is CASSLDVSGGVMSTGELFF.

The CDR3 DNA reads as TGTGCCAGCAGCTCTGGACAGGACCAAGAGACCCAGTACTTC. Amino acids: CASSSGQDQETQYF. The rearrangement joins TRBV11-2 to TRBJ2-5; 7 nucleotides align to TRBD1. Germline V gene lookup returns CDR1 SGHAT and CDR2 FQNNGV. The CDR3 totals 14 residues. With V trimmed by 4 bases and J by 0 bases, 2 bases remained unmatched.

The V gene is TRBV19, the J gene TRBJ1-2; the match to TRBD1 covers 7 bases. This CDR3 is 13 amino acids long. Germline V gene sequence: CDR1 LNHDA, CDR2 SQIVND (reference sequence). V gave up 4 bases and J gave up 8 bases; unmatched junction bases: 7. CDR3 amino acids: CASSTSGTVGYTF. The CDR3 coding sequence is TGTGCCAGTAGTACCTCCGGGACAGTCGGCTACACCTTC.

The rearrangement uses TRBV6-5 and TRBJ2-5, with 7 bases lining up with TRBD1. Germline V gives CDR1 MNHEY, CDR2 SVGAGI. This CDR3 region has 12 residues. The V and J ends lost 6 bases and 5 bases, in that order; junction bases with no gene match: 3. CDR3 DNA: TGTGCCAGCAGGGGGACAGAGGAGACCCAGTACTTC. It translates to CASRGTEETQYF.

V usage is TRBV29-1 and J usage is TRBJ2-2; 9 bases agree with TRBD2. The CDR3 totals 13 residues. V shed 5 bases, J shed 3 bases, and the junction held 1 base outside the gene matches. The germline V gene has CDR1 SQVTM and CDR2 ANQGSEA. The CDR3 sequence is CSVQRGDTGELFF. The CDR3 DNA reads as TGCAGCGTTCAGCGGGGGGACACCGGGGAGCTGTTTTTT.